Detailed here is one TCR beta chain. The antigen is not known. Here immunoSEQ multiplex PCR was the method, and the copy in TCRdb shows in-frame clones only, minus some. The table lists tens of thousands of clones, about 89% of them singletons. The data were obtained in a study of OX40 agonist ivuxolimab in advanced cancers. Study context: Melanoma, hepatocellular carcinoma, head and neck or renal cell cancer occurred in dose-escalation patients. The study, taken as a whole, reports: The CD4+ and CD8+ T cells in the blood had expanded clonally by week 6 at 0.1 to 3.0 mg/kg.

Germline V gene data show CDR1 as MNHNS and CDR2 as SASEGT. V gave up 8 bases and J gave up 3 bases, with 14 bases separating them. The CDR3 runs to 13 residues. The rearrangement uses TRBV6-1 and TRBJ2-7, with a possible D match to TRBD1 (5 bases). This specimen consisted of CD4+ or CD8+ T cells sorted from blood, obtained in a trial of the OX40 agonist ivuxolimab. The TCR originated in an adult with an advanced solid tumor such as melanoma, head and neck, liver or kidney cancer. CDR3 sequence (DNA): TGTGCCAGCCAGGGCCTCGGAGACTACGAGCAGTACTTC. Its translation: CASQGLGDYEQYF.